This TCR beta chain came from a study of T-cell memory formation after mild COVID-19. This clonotype occurred a few times. Antigen: not known. 5'RACE primed at constant segments yielded TCR alpha and TCR beta cDNA libraries bearing sample barcodes and UMIs. One entry per CDR3 protein, called by TCRdb with MiXCR from the 5' RACE reads. This sample has 190,000 or so distinct CDR3 sequences, with 27% found just once. This CDR3 contains 13 residues. CDR1 DFQATT and CDR2 SNEGSKA come from the germline V gene (reference sequence). Trimming removed 2 bases from V and 2 bases from J, with 9 bases in between. Points from the study as a whole: Pre-infection memory held some responding clones, suggesting pre-existing cross-reactive T cells responded. CD4+ contracting clones were found mainly in CM and EM, and CD8+ ones in EMRA.

The chain uses TRBV20-1 and TRBJ1-2; possible D gene TRBD1, 6 bases. The source is an adult woman who had mild COVID-19 (a few samples of this study predate the infection). Cell type and time point are not known. What was sequenced was PBMCs or a T cell subset sorted from them (not recorded which). CDR3 coding DNA: TGCAGTGCTAGAAATCAGGGGAACTATGGCTACACCTTC. Translating gives CSARNQGNYGYTF.